This is a list of T cell receptor beta chains from one sample in a study of vaccination and CD4 T cells after COVID-19. Their target antigens are unknown. TCRdb re-called the PCR reads through MiXCR, storing one row per CDR3 protein. The table has 7,000 or so distinct CDR3 sequences, roughly a third seen once. The sample comprised CD4+ T cells from blood, cultured in vitro. Every receptor here comes from a human donor in good health. CDR3s include the opening cysteine and the closing phenylalanine or tryptophan. D genes are given only for firm matches. Rows give clone size only sometimes, using once, few, many, or a class for an expanded clone.

J	D	V	size	CDR3	DNA
TRBJ1-2	TRBD1	TRBV12-3/TRBV12-4	few	CASRGQGGSGYTF	TGTGCCAGCAGGGGACAGGGAGGAAGTGGCTACACCTTC
TRBJ1-5	.	TRBV27	medium-sized	CASSSREMRQPQHF	TGTGCCAGCAGTTCTAGGGAGATGAGGCAGCCCCAGCATTTT
TRBJ2-1	TRBD2	TRBV11-3	.	CASSLASPSGGGREQFF	TGTGCCAGCAGCTTAGCCTCCCCTAGCGGGGGGGGGAGGGAGCAGTTCTTC
TRBJ2-2	TRBD1	TRBV6-1	.	CASSEITTGTAWRELFF	TGTGCCAGCAGTGAAATCACTACAGGGACAGCGTGGCGGGAGCTGTTTTTT
TRBJ2-5	.	TRBV30	once	CAWSPQETQYF	TGTGCCTGGAGTCCCCAAGAGACCCAGTACTTC
TRBJ1-1	.	TRBV29-1	.	CSVTNTEAFF	TGCAGCGTCACCAACACTGAAGCTTTCTTT
TRBJ1-1	.	TRBV7-2	medium-sized	CARRGARAEAFF	TGTGCCCGGCGGGGGGCGAGGGCTGAAGCTTTCTTT
TRBJ1-6	TRBD1	TRBV7-8	.	CASSLPDRFDNSPLHF	TGTGCCAGCAGCTTGCCGGACAGGTTCGATAATTCACCCCTCCACTTT
TRBJ2-7	TRBD1	TRBV28	.	CASSAPGQGVYEQYF	TGTGCCAGCAGCGCTCCGGGACAGGGGGTTTACGAGCAGTACTTC
TRBJ1-1	.	TRBV18	.	CASSQDPIRSEAFF	TGTGCCAGCTCACAGGACCCAATCCGGTCTGAAGCTTTCTTT
TRBJ1-3	.	TRBV20-1	.	CSASKQGAGNTIYF	TGCAGTGCTTCTAAACAGGGAGCTGGAAACACCATATATTTT
TRBJ2-3	.	TRBV7-9	few	CASSTWEAQYF	TGTGCCAGCAGCACTTGGGAGGCTCAGTATTTT
TRBJ1-1	.	TRBV6-1	few	CASSEDRTPFF	TGTGCCAGCAGTGAAGACCGAACCCCTTTCTTT
TRBJ2-7	.	TRBV7-2	few	CASSLGRPGGYEQYF	TGTGCCAGCAGCTTAGGTCGGCCTGGTGGCTACGAGCAGTACTTC
TRBJ1-1	.	TRBV5-1	.	CASSLRGGGNTEAFF	TGCGCCAGCAGCTTGCGGGGGGGCGGTAACACTGAAGCTTTCTTT
TRBJ1-5	.	TRBV12-3/TRBV12-4	few	CASSSQQGAKPQHF	TGTGCCAGCAGTTCCCAACAGGGTGCTAAGCCCCAGCATTTT
TRBJ2-1	.	TRBV27	once	CASSIVASSYNEQFF	TGTGCCAGCAGTATCGTGGCGAGCTCCTACAATGAGCAGTTCTTC
TRBJ1-1	.	TRBV5-1	once	CASSYLEGQGTEAFF	TGCGCCAGCAGCTACCTCGAGGGCCAGGGCACTGAAGCTTTCTTT
TRBJ2-2	TRBD1	TRBV6-5	few	CASSYVQGEAGELFF	TGTGCCAGCAGTTACGTACAGGGGGAGGCCGGGGAGCTGTTTTTT
TRBJ2-1	TRBD2	TRBV6-1	few	CASRPLAGGEHNEQFF	TGTGCCAGCAGGCCCCTAGCGGGGGGAGAACACAATGAGCAGTTCTTC
TRBJ1-1	.	TRBV20-1	few	CSARVRRKNTEAFF	TGCAGTGCTAGAGTGAGGCGGAAGAACACTGAAGCTTTCTTT
TRBJ2-2	.	TRBV25-1	few	CASSEGTHTGELFF	TGTGCCAGCAGTGAAGGGACACACACCGGGGAGCTGTTTTTT
TRBJ2-1	TRBD1	TRBV11-1	.	CASSYGQGGDEQFF	TGTGCCAGCAGCTACGGACAGGGAGGCGATGAGCAGTTCTTC
TRBJ1-1	.	TRBV2	.	CASSADRLINLAFF	TGTGCCAGCAGTGCGGACAGACTCATAAACTTGGCTTTCTTT
TRBJ1-5	.	TRBV12-3/TRBV12-4	.	CASSLSVSNQPQHF	TGTGCCAGCAGTTTGTCAGTTTCCAATCAGCCCCAGCATTTT
TRBJ2-7	.	TRBV19	.	CASSISRGDEQYF	TGTGCCAGTAGTATCTCCAGGGGAGACGAGCAGTACTTC
TRBJ2-1	.	TRBV2	.	CVINNEQFF	TGTGTCATAAACAATGAGCAGTTCTTC
TRBJ2-3	.	TRBV6-2/TRBV6-3	.	CASTKSSTQYF	TGTGCCAGCACAAAATCCTCTACGCAGTATTTT
TRBJ2-7	TRBD2	TRBV10-3	.	CAITGTSGGVDEQYF	TGTGCCATCACCGGGACTAGCGGGGGGGTGGACGAGCAGTACTTC
TRBJ2-3	TRBD2	TRBV6-1	.	CASTHTYGGADTQYF	TGTGCCAGCACCCATACCTACGGGGGGGCAGATACGCAGTATTTT
TRBJ1-2	.	TRBV6-1	.	CASSESNTILGGYTF	TGTGCCAGCAGTGAATCCAATACCATCTTGGGGGGCTACACCTTC
TRBJ1-2	.	TRBV3-1	.	CASSHRDTEDGYTF	TGTGCCAGCAGCCACCGGGACACCGAGGATGGCTACACCTTC
TRBJ2-1	.	TRBV2	.	CATSLGEQFF	TGTGCCACCTCCCTGGGTGAGCAGTTCTTC
TRBJ1-4	.	TRBV21-1	.	CASSATRLTNEKLFF	TGTGCCAGCAGCGCGACAAGGTTGACTAATGAAAAACTGTTTTTT
TRBJ2-3	TRBD2	TRBV7-9	few	CATSSGTTTDTQYF	TGTGCCACGAGCTCAGGGACTACCACAGATACGCAGTATTTT
TRBJ1-1	.	TRBV20-1	few	CSSPTGQTEAFF	TGCAGTTCCCCCACCGGGCAGACTGAAGCTTTCTTT
TRBJ1-1	.	TRBV25-1	.	CASSEYATEAFF	TGTGCCAGCAGTGAATATGCCACTGAAGCTTTCTTT
TRBJ2-3	.	TRBV6-2/TRBV6-3	once	CASSYSKAAADTQYF	TGTGCCAGCAGTTACTCGAAGGCAGCAGCAGATACGCAGTATTTT
TRBJ2-1	.	TRBV7-6	.	CASSPSAPGQQFF	TGTGCCAGCAGCCCAAGTGCTCCGGGACAGCAGTTCTTC
TRBJ1-6	.	TRBV7-9	few	CASSLREGNSPLHF	TGTGCCAGCAGCTTAAGGGAAGGAAATTCACCCCTCCACTTT
TRBJ1-1	.	TRBV15	.	CATSRPPEGGDTEAFF	TGTGCCACCAGCAGACCGCCGGAGGGGGGAGACACTGAAGCTTTCTTT
TRBJ1-1	.	TRBV7-9	few	CASSILLKEFTEAFF	TGTGCCAGCAGCATCCTACTAAAAGAATTCACTGAAGCTTTCTTT
TRBJ1-5	.	TRBV7-8	few	CASSLEGAGGNQPQHF	TGTGCCAGCAGCTTAGAGGGAGCAGGGGGCAATCAGCCCCAGCATTTT
TRBJ2-5	.	TRBV5-1	.	CASRDRGSETQYF	TGCGCCAGCAGGGATAGGGGCTCGGAGACCCAGTACTTC
TRBJ2-3	.	TRBV27	few	CASSILGLAFTDTQYF	TGTGCCAGCAGCATTCTAGGACTTGCCTTCACAGATACGCAGTATTTT
TRBJ1-2	TRBD1	TRBV6-1	.	CASSGDRTIQGYTF	TGTGCCAGCAGCGGGGACAGGACGATCCAAGGCTACACCTTC
TRBJ2-1	TRBD2	TRBV4-2	.	CASSQDTSGGYNEQFF	TGTGCCAGCAGCCAAGATACTAGCGGGGGCTACAATGAGCAGTTCTTC
TRBJ2-1	TRBD2	TRBV10-2	.	CASSDFSSGGDNEQFF	TGCGCCAGCAGTGACTTCTCTAGCGGGGGGGACAATGAGCAGTTCTTC
TRBJ1-5	.	TRBV2	.	CASRDKEGGNQPQHF	TGTGCCAGCCGGGACAAGGAAGGTGGCAATCAGCCCCAGCATTTT
TRBJ1-5	.	TRBV28	.	CASRVVFQPQHF	TGTGCCAGCAGAGTAGTATTTCAGCCCCAGCATTTT
TRBJ2-7	TRBD2	TRBV4-1	few	CASSQDLAGGEQYF	TGCGCCAGCAGCCAAGATCTGGCGGGGGGCGAGCAGTACTTC
TRBJ2-5	.	TRBV5-4	.	CASSLAVGQETQYF	TGTGCCAGCAGCTTGGCCGTGGGCCAAGAGACCCAGTACTTC
TRBJ2-2	.	TRBV7-9	once	CASSLWDTGELFF	TGTGCCAGCAGCTTATGGGACACCGGGGAGCTGTTTTTT
TRBJ1-4	.	TRBV20-1	.	CSARLEVSKLFF	TGCAGTGCTAGGTTGGAGGTATCGAAACTGTTTTTT
TRBJ2-1	TRBD2	TRBV6-1	few	CAIGAGGSYNEQFF	TGTGCCATCGGAGCGGGGGGCTCCTACAATGAGCAGTTCTTC
TRBJ1-2	TRBD1	TRBV18	once	CASSPRTGGGYTF	TGTGCCAGCTCACCGCGAACAGGGGGTGGCTACACCTTC
TRBJ2-1	.	TRBV20-1	.	CSARDRRDEQFF	TGCAGTGCCCGGGACCGTCGGGATGAGCAGTTCTTC
TRBJ1-1	.	TRBV12-3/TRBV12-4	once	CASRSSGVLGTEAFF	TGTGCCAGCAGGAGTTCAGGGGTATTGGGCACTGAAGCTTTCTTT
TRBJ2-2	TRBD1	TRBV5-4	.	CASSIRDRGLGELFF	TGTGCCAGCAGCATCCGGGACAGGGGGCTCGGGGAGCTGTTTTTT